This T cell receptor beta chain stems from a study of T cell responses to AZD1222 COVID-19 vaccine. Germline CDR1 reads MDHEN; CDR2 reads SYDVKM. V lost 6 bases and J 6 bases, leaving 17 bases between the germline ends. The CDR3 has 15 amino acids. Using immunoSEQ multiplex PCR, the repertoire was profiled, and TCRdb retains in-frame clones only, with some absent. Of 100,000 to 150,000 clones listed, approximately 91% are singletons. The chain couples TRBV28 to TRBJ2-2, with D possibly matching TRBD2 (5 bases). The input for sequencing was peripheral blood, taken 28 days after the second AZD1222 dose. This TCR derives from an adult who received the AZD1222 COVID-19 vaccine. CDR3 bases: TGTGCCAGCAGCTTGATGGTCGGAGGTCCCGGGGAGCTGTTTTTT. Protein sequence: CASSLMVGGPGELFF.